This T cell receptor beta chain stems from a study of T cell responses to AZD1222 COVID-19 vaccine. General observations from the study: Reports say nearly half of spike-specific TCRs go after unmutated variant regions. When two AZD1222 doses had been given, Spike-specific TCR breadth and depth rose. Just a handful of people given AZD1222 tested seropositive at baseline. Repertoire sampling was restricted to post-peak T cell response timepoints.

Germline V gene sequence: CDR1 SGDLS, CDR2 YYNGEE. The CDR3 length is 15 residues. Trimming at V came to 4 bases and at J to 6 bases, leaving 11 bases not matched to a gene. Here immunoSEQ multiplex PCR was the method, and the copy in TCRdb shows in-frame clones only, minus some. The sample consists of about 120,000 clones, about nine tenths of them appearing once. Details on this clone: Its antigen is unknown.

The chain couples TRBV9 to TRBJ2-7, with 9 positions matching TRBD2. The material was peripheral blood, obtained on day 0 of AZD1222 vaccination. This clonotype was obtained from an adult in good health. The CDR3 region is CASSPKVAGAPEQYF. DNA for the CDR3: TGTGCCAGCAGCCCCAAGGTAGCGGGAGCTCCCGAGCAGTACTTC.